A single sample gave rise to the 26 T cell receptor beta chains below, sequenced in a study of cytomegalovirus exposure and HLA in healthy donors. Vbeta (60) and Jbeta (13) primers were used in the PCR. Profiling relied on immunoSEQ multiplex PCR, and the TCRdb table lists in-frame clones only, not all of them. The sample includes roughly 180,000 clones, more than 65% of them seen just once. Specimen: PBMCs. All receptors come from a female donor in good health and CMV-seronegative.

This chain uses TRBV27 with TRBJ2-5; TRBD2 might be the D (5 bases). The CDR3 spans 13 residues. V was shortened by 4 bases and J by 3 bases, with 9 bases between the two germline ends. Germline V gene lookup returns CDR1 MNHEY and CDR2 SMNVEV (reference sequence). CDR3 amino acids: CASSSPEEETQYF. The DNA for the CDR3 is TGTGCCAGCAGTTCACCGGAGGAAGAGACCCAGTACTTC.

The chain employs TRBV13 and TRBJ1-4, with 7 bases that match TRBD1. Germline trimming cut 4 bases from V and 8 bases from J; bases unmatched to any gene: 10. CDR1 PRHDT and CDR2 FYEKMQ come from the germline V gene (reference sequence). The CDR3 has 15 residues. CDR3 residues: CASSSPEQGREKLFF. The CDR3 DNA reads as TGTGCCAGCAGCTCCCCGGAACAGGGGCGGGAAAAACTGTTTTTT.

J is TRBJ1-1 and V is TRBV4-1, with 12 bases fitting TRBD1. V was pared by 0 bases and J by 4 bases, with 6 bases of the junction left unmatched. The CDR3 runs to 17 residues. CDR1 is MGHRA, CDR2 YSYEKL, per germline. The chain's CDR3 is CASSQDRAGQGATEAFF. As DNA, the CDR3 is TGCGCCAGCAGCCAAGATAGGGCGGGACAGGGGGCCACTGAAGCTTTCTTT.

The chain recombines TRBV29-1 with TRBJ1-1; 7 bases are a match to TRBD1. CDR1 and CDR2 from the germline V gene are SQVTM and ANQGSEA. The trim removed 4 bases at V and 5 bases at J, leaving 7 bases unmatched. The CDR3 sequence is 13 residues long. CDR3 sequence: CSVGPQGGTEAFF. DNA of the CDR3: TGCAGCGTTGGCCCCCAGGGGGGAACTGAAGCTTTCTTT.

The chain joins TRBV5-4 to TRBJ2-7; 10 bases fit TRBD2. Germline CDR1 SGHNT, CDR2 YYREEE (reference sequence). With 0 bases clipped from V and 0 bases from J, the junction kept 9 bases outside the gene matches. The CDR3 is made up of 18 amino acids. The CDR3 region is CASSLAPGASGSSYEQYF. CDR3 nucleotide sequence: TGTGCCAGCAGCTTGGCTCCAGGGGCTAGCGGGAGCTCCTACGAGCAGTACTTC.

The gene calls are TRBV28 and TRBJ2-7, with 8 positions matching TRBD1. CDR1 MDHEN and CDR2 SYDVKM come from the germline V gene. J lost 3 bases, V lost 6 bases, and 7 bases had no gene match. The CDR3 spans 14 residues. CDR3 DNA: TGTGCCAGCAGCTCCTACAGGGGGAACTACGAGCAGTACTTC. Protein: CASSSYRGNYEQYF.

The J gene is TRBJ1-2, the V gene TRBV9; the match to TRBD1 covers 11 bases. Germline V gene data show CDR1 as SGDLS and CDR2 as YYNGEE. V was pared by 0 bases and J by 2 bases, with 3 bases of the junction left unmatched. CDR3 length: 16 residues. The DNA of the CDR3 is TGTGCCAGCAGCGTAGAAAGGACAGGGGGCAACTATGGCTACACCTTC. Encoded protein: CASSVERTGGNYGYTF.

This chain connects TRBV18 to TRBJ2-2, with 10 bases that match TRBD2. The junction had 1 base not matched to a gene; V was cut back by 3 bases and J by 0 bases. CDR1 and CDR2 from the germline V gene are KGHSH and LQKENI. The CDR3 is made up of 16 amino acids. The DNA for the CDR3 is TGTGCCAGCTCACCCCTAGCGGGGGCGAACACCGGGGAGCTGTTTTTT. The encoded protein is CASSPLAGANTGELFF.

This sequence joins TRBV7-9 and TRBJ1-5; 7 bases line up with TRBD1. V gave up 3 bases and J gave up 4 bases; unmatched junction bases: 3. CDR1 is SEHNR, CDR2 FQNEAQ, per germline (reference sequence). The CDR3 covers 14 residues. In nucleotides, the CDR3 is TGTGCCAGCAGCTTGTCGGGACAGAATCAGCCCCAGCATTTT. Protein sequence: CASSLSGQNQPQHF. Filled out from reference TRBV7-9 and TRBJ1-5, the complete variable domain reads DTGVSQNPRHKITKRGQNVTFRCDPISEHNRLYWYRQTLGQGPEFLTYFQNEAQLEKSRLLSDRFSAERPKGSFSTLEIQRTEQGDSAMYLCASSLSGQNQPQHFGDGTRLSIL.

The chain employs TRBV27 and TRBJ1-6; TRBD1 is a possible D gene (5 bases). V shed 3 bases and J shed 0 bases, with 9 bases lying between them. The CDR3 runs 16 residues. In germline, CDR1 is MNHEY, CDR2 SMNVEV (reference sequence). Here the CDR3 DNA reads TGTGCCAGCAGTTTCAGGGTTGGCTCCTATAATTCACCCCTCCACTTT. Translated: CASSFRVGSYNSPLHF.

The CDR3 nucleotides read TGTGCCAGCATCGGATACGACTCGAACACCGGGGAGCTGTTTTTT. This encodes CASIGYDSNTGELFF. V gene TRBV2 combines with J gene TRBJ2-2; no clear D gene. Germline V gene lookup returns CDR1 SNHLY and CDR2 FYNNEI. V was trimmed by 7 bases and J by 0 bases, leaving 12 bases between them. The CDR3 is 15 residues long.

This chain uses TRBV6-6 with TRBJ1-2; D ambiguous. Germline V CDR1 and CDR2: MNHNY, SVGAGI (reference sequence). V lost 0 bases, J lost 6 bases, and 8 bases lay in between. The CDR3 spans 13 residues. In nucleotides, the CDR3 is TGTGCCAGCAGTTACTCTGCCACAGATGGCTACACCTTC. Its protein is CASSYSATDGYTF.

This clone was detected only once. V usage is TRBV5-1 and J usage is TRBJ2-7, with 12 bases that match TRBD2. The V segment lost 4 bases and the J segment 3 bases; nucleotides outside the gene matches: 14. This CDR3 contains 18 residues. Germline CDR1 reads SGHRS; CDR2 reads YFSETQ. The CDR3, as DNA: TGCGCCAGCAGCCCCCTCGGAGGGCTAGCGGGGGGGGTCTACGAGCAGTACTTC. Translating it yields CASSPLGGLAGGVYEQYF.

The V call is TRBV11-2, the J call TRBJ2-7; no clear D. The CDR3 runs to 13 residues. The ends were cut back, 5 bases at V and 6 bases at J, with 14 bases in the middle. CDR1 and CDR2 from the germline V gene are SGHAT and FQNNGV. The CDR3 reads CASSPTSNVEQYF. The CDR3 DNA reads as TGTGCCAGCAGCCCCACTTCCAATGTCGAGCAGTACTTC.

The V gene is TRBV21-1, the J gene TRBJ1-5; TRBD1 is taken as the D call from the table, unchecked against the DNA. TRBV21-1 is marked as a pseudogene. This CDR3 contains 19 residues. In DNA form, the CDR3 reads TGTGCCAGCACCCTAGGGACAGGGGAGGGGAATAGCAGCAATCAGCCCCAGCATTTT. As protein: CASTLGTGEGNSSNQPQHF.

This clone was detected a few times. V gene TRBV19 combines with J gene TRBJ2-1, with 12 bases lining up with TRBD2. After removal of 3 bases from V and 0 bases from J, the junction contained 6 bases not matched to a gene. There are 18 residues in the CDR3. Germline CDR1 LNHDA, CDR2 SQIVND (reference sequence). The CDR3 reads CASSIDLAGGSSYNEQFF. The CDR3, as DNA: TGTGCCAGTAGTATTGATCTAGCGGGAGGGAGCTCCTACAATGAGCAGTTCTTC.

The chain recombines TRBV2 with TRBJ1-6; 7 bases agree with TRBD1. The CDR3 sequence is 16 residues long. V lost 5 bases, J lost 6 bases, and 10 bases stayed unmatched. CDR1 is SNHLY, CDR2 FYNNEI, per germline. Here the CDR3 DNA reads TGTGCCAGCAGTAAGACAGGGTTGGAGGGTAATTCACCCCTCCACTTT. Amino acids: CASSKTGLEGNSPLHF.

The chain employs TRBV5-1 and TRBJ2-1; D is possibly TRBD1 (5 bases). The CDR3 contains 12 residues. The germline V gene encodes CDR1 SGHRS and CDR2 YFSETQ. V shed 2 bases and J shed 10 bases, with 10 bases lying between them. Here the CDR3 DNA reads TGCGCCAGCAGCTTCGTCGACAGCGAGCAGTTCTTC. This gives the protein CASSFVDSEQFF.

The rearrangement joins TRBV27 to TRBJ2-7; TRBD2 agrees at 10 bases. CDR1 is MNHEY and CDR2 is SMNVEV in the germline V gene (reference sequence). This CDR3 is 14 amino acids long. J gave up 7 bases and V 6 bases, and 9 bases lay outside the gene matches. CDR3 nucleotide sequence: TGTGCCAGCAGGGATCTAGCGGGAGTGGGGGAGCAGTACTTC. Amino acids: CASRDLAGVGEQYF.

The rearrangement links TRBV29-1 to TRBJ2-1; tentatively, D is TRBD1 (7 bases). This CDR3 region has 14 residues. Germline V gene lookup returns CDR1 SQVTM and CDR2 ANQGSEA. The germline V and J ends were trimmed by 6 bases and 3 bases, with 15 bases remaining between them. The CDR3: CSVRTQGGYNEQFF. CDR3 DNA: TGCAGCGTCAGAACCCAGGGGGGCTACAATGAGCAGTTCTTC.

This clone was counted a few times. This rearrangement joins TRBV28 to TRBJ2-7, with TRBD2 identical over 8 bases. Germline CDR1 reads MDHEN; CDR2 reads SYDVKM. The J segment lost 4 bases and the V segment lost 6 bases, leaving 11 bases of the junction unmatched. The CDR3 length is 15 residues. The CDR3 bases are TGTGCCAGCAGCGGGGCCGCGGGGGGCCGATACGAGCAGTACTTC. It yields the protein CASSGAAGGRYEQYF.

This clone was seen only a few times. The chain links TRBV7-9 to TRBJ2-2, with D possibly being TRBD1 (6 bases). Germline V CDR1 and CDR2: SEHNR, FQNEAQ (reference sequence). There are 15 residues in the CDR3. V dropped 8 bases and J dropped 1 base, with 14 bases sitting between them. This CDR3 reads CASVSWTENTGELFF. In DNA form, the CDR3 reads TGTGCCAGCGTCTCGTGGACAGAGAACACCGGGGAGCTGTTTTTT. Complete variable domain (other parts from reference TRBV7-9 and TRBJ2-2): DTGVSQNPRHKITKRGQNVTFRCDPISEHNRLYWYRQTLGQGPEFLTYFQNEAQLEKSRLLSDRFSAERPKGSFSTLEIQRTEQGDSAMYLCASVSWTENTGELFFGEGSRLTVL.

The V gene is TRBV2, the J gene TRBJ1-3; 10 bases map to TRBD1. With V trimmed by 8 bases and J by 2 bases, 9 bases remained unmatched. This CDR3 is 16 amino acids long. CDR1 is SNHLY and CDR2 is FYNNEI in the germline V gene. The CDR3 DNA is TGTGCCAGCGACCATAAAGACAGGGGGCCTGGAAACACCATATATTTT. Protein product: CASDHKDRGPGNTIYF.

The chain combines TRBV7-2 with TRBJ2-5; D is uncertain. Germline V gene lookup returns CDR1 SGHTA and CDR2 FQGNSA. This CDR3 contains 14 residues. V lost 4 bases, J lost 5 bases, and 14 bases lay in between. The CDR3 region has the DNA TGTGCCAGCAGCTCTCTTTCCCCCGGGGAGACCCAGTACTTC. This gives the protein CASSSLSPGETQYF.

There are a few counts of this clone. This sequence joins TRBV11-3 and TRBJ2-3; 11 positions agree with TRBD2. Germline values: CDR1 SGHNT, CDR2 YENEEA. This CDR3 contains 16 residues. V was clipped by 5 bases and J by 4 bases; unmatched bases: 8. The CDR3 DNA follows: TGTGCCAGCAGCACCTTAGCGGGGGGGAACGCAGATACGCAGTATTTT. Amino acids: CASSTLAGGNADTQYF.

This chain connects TRBV18 to TRBJ2-7; 12 nucleotides align to TRBD2. The CDR3 loop spans 18 amino acids. With V trimmed by 4 bases and J by 6 bases, 16 bases remained unmatched. Per the germline V gene, CDR1 is KGHSH and CDR2 is LQKENI. The CDR3 DNA follows: TGTGCCAGCTCACTCCGCGGTCGGACTAGCGGGACGTTGGGCGAGCAGTACTTC. Its protein product is CASSLRGRTSGTLGEQYF.